The 31 T cell receptor beta chains below were found in one sample sequenced in a study of blood T cell repertoires in COVID-19. The protocol was immunoSEQ multiplex PCR, while the TCRdb copy is restricted to in-frame clones and leaves out a portion. The table records about 440,000 clones, approximately 90% of them present only once. The sequencing sample was made of PBMCs or T cells enriched from blood (not recorded which). Receptors were obtained from a woman younger than 30 with acute COVID-19.

The J gene is TRBJ2-3, the V gene TRBV9; D may be TRBD1 (6 bases). V lost 3 bases to trimming and J lost 2 bases, with 13 bases between them. The length of the CDR3 is 15 residues. Germline lookup yields CDR1 SGDLS and CDR2 YYNGEE. As DNA, the CDR3 is TGTGCCAGCAGCGGACGGGGACACTCCACAGATACGCAGTATTTT. Protein sequence: CASSGRGHSTDTQYF.

The V and J genes are TRBV28 and TRBJ1-5, with a tentative D call TRBD1 (5 bases). The CDR3 is 17 residues long. CDR1 and CDR2 from the germline V gene are MDHEN and SYDVKM. Trimming removed 7 bases at V and 5 bases at J, with 24 bases between. The CDR3 protein is CASTPWGDGGPDQPQHF. CDR3 coding DNA: TGTGCCAGCACTCCTTGGGGGGATGGAGGCCCGGATCAGCCCCAGCATTTT. Using reference TRBV28 and TRBJ1-5 for the parts outside the CDR3, the full variable domain is DVKVTQSSRYLVKRTGEKVFLECVQDMDHENMFWYRQDPGLGLRLIYFSYDVKMKEKGDIPEGYSVSREKKERFSLILESASTNQTSMYLCASTPWGDGGPDQPQHFGDGTRLSIL.

V gene TRBV5-1 combines with J gene TRBJ2-1; 9 bases match TRBD2. V dropped 4 bases and J dropped 1; count of bases not matched to a gene: 6. This CDR3 is built from 16 residues. Germline V gene sequence: CDR1 SGHRS, CDR2 YFSETQ. CDR3 in DNA: TGCGCCAGCAGCGTGGCGGGGGGGGCTTCCTACAATGAGCAGTTCTTC. Its translation: CASSVAGGASYNEQFF.

J is TRBJ1-2 and V is TRBV3-1 (or the pseudogene TRBV3-2); D may be TRBD1 (6 bases). Deletions cut 7 bases from V and 7 bases from J, with 19 bases between. The CDR3 length is 14 residues. CDR1 is LGHDT and CDR2 is YNNKEL in the germline V gene (reference sequence). The CDR3 here is CASTGQGIIGGYTF. The CDR3 coding sequence is TGTGCCAGCACTGGGCAGGGGATTATCGGTGGCTACACCTTC.

This clone is a singleton in its sample. This chain connects TRBV6-5 to TRBJ2-7; tentative D call: TRBD1 (5 bases). Germline-derived CDR1 and CDR2 are MNHEY and SVGAGI. V was shortened by 3 bases and J by 3 bases, with 9 bases between the two germline ends. The CDR3 has 13 amino acids. The CDR3 DNA follows: TGTGCCAGCAGTTATAAGGGGATCTACGAGCAGTACTTC. Translating gives CASSYKGIYEQYF.

V usage is TRBV27 and J usage is TRBJ1-1, with D uncertain. Germline assignment: CDR1 MNHEY and CDR2 SMNVEV (reference sequence). The CDR3 covers 13 residues. Trimming cost V 5 bases and J 8 bases, with 15 bases left between them. Written as DNA, the CDR3 is TGTGCCAGCAGTGCGACCGGGAATGGGGAAGCTTTCTTT. Protein product: CASSATGNGEAFF.

The rearrangement links TRBV20-1 to TRBJ1-2; no firm D call. Germline CDR1 reads DFQATT; CDR2 reads SNEGSKA (reference sequence). CDR3 size: 12 residues. V lost 3 bases and J 1 base, leaving 6 bases between the germline ends. The CDR3 sequence is CSASRSNYGYTF. The CDR3 DNA follows: TGCAGTGCTAGTAGGAGTAACTATGGCTACACCTTC.

V usage is TRBV5-1 and J usage is TRBJ1-3; tentatively, D is TRBD1 (5 bases). CDR1 and CDR2 (germline): SGHRS, YFSETQ. This CDR3 region has 19 residues. Between the trimmed V and J ends, which lost 3 bases and 0 bases, there was a span of 22 bases. The CDR3 here is CASSWIPQNRFSSGNTIYF. The CDR3 coding sequence is TGCGCCAGCAGCTGGATTCCCCAGAACAGGTTCAGCTCTGGAAACACCATATATTTT.

Points on this clone: The same CDR3 can be traced to other DNA sequences in this sample. CDR3 sequence: CAWSVGQGNTEAFF. CDR3 DNA sequence: TGTGCCTGGAGTGTTGGTCAGGGGAACACTGAAGCTTTCTTT. The V and J genes are TRBV30 and TRBJ1-1; D possibly corresponds to TRBD1 (5 bases). This CDR3 has 14 amino acids. Germline V gene sequence: CDR1 GTSNPN, CDR2 SVGIG (reference sequence). Between the trimmed V and J ends, which lost 0 bases and 1 base, there was a span of 9 bases.

The rearrangement links TRBV5-6 to TRBJ1-1, with unresolved D. CDR1 and CDR2 from the germline V gene are SGHDT and YYEEEE. This CDR3 contains 14 residues. Trimming took 0 bases from V and 10 from J, leaving 16 bases between them. The CDR3 spells CASSLDGKRRVAFF. Here the CDR3 DNA reads TGTGCCAGCAGCTTGGATGGGAAACGGAGGGTAGCTTTCTTT. Using reference TRBV5-6 and TRBJ1-1 for the parts outside the CDR3, the full variable domain is DAGVTQSPTHLIKTRGQQVTLRCSPKSGHDTVSWYQQALGQGPQFIFQYYEEEERQRGNFPDRFSGHQFPNYSSELNVNALLLGDSALYLCASSLDGKRRVAFFGQGTRLTVV.

This chain's CDR3 is CASSPDRSGSTSGEQYF. The CDR3 DNA sequence: TGTGCCAGCAGCCCTGATCGGTCCGGGTCTACCTCAGGGGAGCAGTACTTC. V usage is TRBV7-9 and J usage is TRBJ2-7; possible D gene TRBD1, 5 bases. V was trimmed by 5 bases and J by 7 bases, leaving 27 bases between them. The CDR3 covers 17 residues. From germline, CDR1 is SEHNR and CDR2 FQNEAQ (reference sequence). Full variable domain (outside the CDR3, taken from reference TRBV7-9 and TRBJ2-7): DTGVSQNPRHKITKRGQNVTFRCDPISEHNRLYWYRQTLGQGPEFLTYFQNEAQLEKSRLLSDRFSAERPKGSFSTLEIQRTEQGDSAMYLCASSPDRSGSTSGEQYFGPGTRLTVT.

The chain joins TRBV7-3 to TRBJ2-3; weak D call: TRBD2 (6 bases). The length of the CDR3 is 14 residues. Trimming left V 5 bases short and J 0 bases short, with 9 bases between. Germline loops: CDR1 SGHTA, CDR2 FQGTGA. CDR3 nucleotide sequence: TGTGCCAGCAGCGCGGGACTCAGCACAGATACGCAGTATTTT. Translating gives CASSAGLSTDTQYF.

The J gene is TRBJ1-6, the V gene TRBV27; TRBD1 matches at 8 bases. V shed 1 base and J 8 bases; nucleotides not matched to a gene: 4. Germline CDR1 is MNHEY and CDR2 is SMNVEV (reference sequence). This CDR3 is 15 amino acids long. The CDR3 sequence is CASSLLDRVDSPLHF. DNA of the CDR3: TGTGCCAGCAGTTTATTGGACAGGGTTGATTCACCCCTCCACTTT.

V usage is TRBV5-6 and J usage is TRBJ2-7; 8 bases map to TRBD1. Germline V gene sequence: CDR1 SGHDT, CDR2 YYEEEE. This CDR3 is built from 14 residues. Trimming at V came to 3 bases and at J to 7 bases, leaving 9 bases not matched to a gene. This CDR3 reads CASSSAGGAEEQYF. The CDR3 region has the DNA TGTGCCAGCAGCTCTGCAGGGGGCGCGGAAGAGCAGTACTTC.

The rearrangement joins TRBV6-2 or TRBV6-3 to TRBJ1-3; 7 bases are shared with TRBD1. CDR1 MNHEY and CDR2 SVGEGT come from the germline V gene. CDR3 length: 15 residues. After removal of 5 bases from V and 4 bases from J, the junction contained 8 bases not matched to a gene. CDR3 DNA sequence: TGTGCCAGCAGTCACCCTGGGGACAGCGGAAACACCATATATTTT. Protein: CASSHPGDSGNTIYF.

This sequence joins TRBV7-9 and TRBJ2-3; TRBD2 might be the D (7 bases). V dropped 1 base and J dropped 2 bases, with 16 bases sitting between them. The CDR3 spans 17 residues. Germline V gene data show CDR1 as SEHNR and CDR2 as FQNEAQ (reference sequence). The CDR3 coding sequence is TGTGCCAGCAGCTTAGGGTGGGCGGGGGCCGTCACAGATACGCAGTATTTT. Its translation is CASSLGWAGAVTDTQYF.

This sequence joins TRBV3-1 (or the pseudogene TRBV3-2) and TRBJ1-1; TRBD1 matches 10 bases. Germline lookup yields CDR1 LGHDT and CDR2 YNNKEL (reference sequence). The CDR3 spans 13 residues. V dropped 4 bases and J dropped 6; count of bases not matched to a gene: 2. CDR3 DNA sequence: TGTGCCAGCAGCCTGGGGACAGGGGCTGAAGCTTTCTTT. Its translation: CASSLGTGAEAFF.

This chain joins TRBV9 and TRBJ2-3, with 9 bases lining up with TRBD1. The V segment lost 3 bases and the J segment 7 bases; nucleotides outside the gene matches: 12. The germline V gene encodes CDR1 SGDLS and CDR2 YYNGEE. The CDR3 sequence is 16 residues long. CDR3 protein: CASSARTGAPRNTQYF. The CDR3 DNA sequence: TGTGCCAGCAGCGCGCGGACAGGGGCTCCCCGGAATACGCAGTATTTT.

The chain uses TRBV2 and TRBJ2-2; 7 bases fit TRBD2. The CDR3 length is 17 residues. The germline CDR1 and CDR2 sequences are SNHLY and FYNNEI. Unmatched junction bases numbered 5, after V lost 0 bases and J lost 1 base. CDR3 sequence (DNA): TGTGCCAGCAGTGAAGCGCAGGGCGGGGGGAACACCGGGGAGCTGTTTTTT. Translating gives CASSEAQGGGNTGELFF.

This clone was observed once. The rearrangement joins TRBV12-3 or TRBV12-4 to TRBJ2-2; D ambiguous. The CDR3 covers 13 residues. The ends were cut back, 0 bases at V and 5 bases at J, with 4 bases in the middle. The CDR3 loop reads CASSLAQTGELFF. As DNA, the CDR3 is TGTGCCAGCAGTTTAGCCCAGACCGGGGAGCTGTTTTTT.

Only one count was recorded for this clone. The chain joins TRBV7-2 to TRBJ2-3; 8 nucleotides match TRBD2. This CDR3 comprises 15 residues. Germline assignment: CDR1 SGHTA and CDR2 FQGNSA. The V segment lost 3 bases and the J segment 5 bases; nucleotides outside the gene matches: 7. CDR3 nucleotide sequence: TGTGCCAGCAGCTTGTTCGGGGGGGATATAGATACGCAGTATTTT. Protein sequence: CASSLFGGDIDTQYF.

V is TRBV10-3 and J is TRBJ1-2, with D possibly matching TRBD1 (5 bases). The V gene's germline CDR1 is ENHRY and CDR2 SYGVKD. Trimming shortened V by 0 bases and J by 6 bases, and 11 bases separated the two germline ends. This CDR3 has 14 residues. The CDR3 DNA follows: TGTGCCATCAGTGAGTCGGCAGGGTGGAATGGCTACACCTTC. This codes for CAISESAGWNGYTF.

The chain links TRBV27 to TRBJ2-7; possibly TRBD1 for D (6 bases). V was clipped by 6 bases and J by 4 bases, with 16 bases between them. This CDR3 contains 14 residues. Germline V gene lookup returns CDR1 MNHEY and CDR2 SMNVEV (reference sequence). The CDR3 DNA reads TGTGCCAGCAGCCCCGGGACAAGGATTTACGAGCAGTACTTC. Translating gives CASSPGTRIYEQYF.

This clone came up once. This rearrangement joins TRBV5-6 to TRBJ2-2, with 7 bases aligning to TRBD2. V was pared by 5 bases and J by 6 bases, with 10 bases of the junction left unmatched. Germline CDR1 reads SGHDT; CDR2 reads YYEEEE. There are 15 residues in the CDR3. The CDR3 DNA reads TGTGCCAGCAGACGCAGGGAGGGGAAAGCCGGGGAGCTGTTTTTT. This sequence encodes CASRRREGKAGELFF.

V is TRBV12-3 or TRBV12-4 and J is TRBJ2-7; D possibly corresponds to TRBD1 (6 bases). Trimming took off 5 bases at V and 6 bases at J, with 8 bases between the two ends. The length of the CDR3 is 11 residues. CDR3 in DNA: TGTGCCAGCAGTATGACAGGCGAGCAGTACTTC. It encodes CASSMTGEQYF.

This chain uses TRBV5-1 with TRBJ2-5; 7 bases fit TRBD1. The J segment lost 3 bases and the V segment lost 4 bases, leaving 6 bases of the junction unmatched. There are 14 residues in the CDR3. The germline CDR1 and CDR2 sequences are SGHRS and YFSETQ. Here the CDR3 reads CASSEKDREETQYF. The CDR3 nucleotides read TGCGCCAGCAGCGAAAAAGACAGGGAAGAGACCCAGTACTTC.

On this clone: A read error is possible here, since a much larger clone lies one base away. In nucleotides, the CDR3 is TGTGCCAGCAGCTTAGGCGTTGGTCAGCCCCAGCATTTT. Its translation is CASSLGVGQPQHF. V usage is TRBV11-2 and J usage is TRBJ1-5; D is unresolved. Germline CDR1 and CDR2: SGHAT and FQNNGV. The CDR3 totals 13 residues. V was trimmed by 1 base and J by 6 bases, leaving 7 bases between them.

J is TRBJ2-3 and V is TRBV12-5; possible D gene TRBD2, 6 bases. Germline V CDR1 and CDR2: LGHNT, FRNRAP. Trimming removed 5 bases at V and 6 bases at J, with 12 bases between. The CDR3 is 13 amino acids. The CDR3 loop reads CASGGGGPDTQYF. CDR3 DNA sequence: TGTGCTAGTGGTGGAGGAGGGCCTGATACGCAGTATTTT.

The DNA for the CDR3 is TGTGCTAGTGTCCCATTCAAGGGGGCCTACGAGCAGTACTTC. It codes for CASVPFKGAYEQYF. The chain uses TRBV12-5 and TRBJ2-7; tentatively, D is TRBD1 (6 bases). Germline V lookup: CDR1 LGHNT, CDR2 FRNRAP. CDR3 length: 14 residues. Trimming shortened V by 7 bases and J by 2 bases, and 15 bases separated the two germline ends.

This clone was detected only a few times. This chain joins TRBV7-9 and TRBJ1-6, with D perhaps TRBD1 (5 bases). Trimming took off 5 bases at V and 4 bases at J, with 15 bases between the two ends. The CDR3 spans 16 residues. Germline V gene lookup returns CDR1 SEHNR and CDR2 FQNEAQ (reference sequence). The CDR3 DNA is TGTGCCAGCAGCCTACGAGGGAGGGGTTATAATTCACCCCTCCACTTT. It yields the protein CASSLRGRGYNSPLHF.

The chain carries TRBV11-2 and TRBJ1-6; TRBD1 matches at 7 bases. Germline V lookup: CDR1 SGHAT, CDR2 FQNNGV. The CDR3 is 15 residues long. With V trimmed by 5 bases and J by 7 bases, 8 bases remained unmatched. This chain's CDR3 is CASSRSGTENSPLHF. DNA of the CDR3: TGTGCCAGCAGCCGGTCCGGGACAGAGAATTCACCCCTCCACTTT.